The rows below give T cell receptor beta chains drawn from one sample of a study of T cells expressing NK-cell markers. TCRdb re-called the 5' RACE reads, yielding one record per CDR3 amino acid sequence without DNA. The sample table includes some 280,000 distinct CDR3 sequences. The specimen was blood T cells: a sorted CD56 or NKG2C T cell subset, CD4+ or CD8+ T cells, or bulk PBMC T cells (not recorded which). All receptors derive from a man younger than 35 in good health. Both conserved end residues are part of each CDR3.

TRBV7-2,TRBJ1-5,CASSLGQGGYQPQHF
TRBV12-3/TRBV12-4,TRBJ2-4,CATSRGGNIQYF
TRBV7-2,TRBJ1-1,CASGSPGQGAEAFF
TRBV6-2/TRBV6-3,TRBJ2-1,CASNPKGSPEQFF
TRBV12-3/TRBV12-4,TRBJ1-2,CASSAIRDSYGYTF
TRBV28,TRBJ2-7,CASSLGTGGREQYF
TRBV5-1,TRBJ1-2,CASSSGGDTPTGGYTF
TRBV6-5,TRBJ2-7,CASSRTVSTYEQYF
TRBV3-1,TRBJ1-3,CASRRGDGNTIYF
TRBV5-1,TRBJ2-1,CASSPPAGYNEQFF
TRBV7-9,TRBJ2-7,CASSLLILAGEQYF
TRBV5-1,TRBJ1-1,CASSSRQENTEAFF
TRBV5-1,TRBJ2-5,CASSPTASAGGRETQYF
TRBV5-1,TRBJ2-1,CASALSGRDYNEQFF
TRBV24-1,TRBJ1-1,CATSGRDRGVTEAFF
TRBV20-1,TRBJ2-2,CSARDGKRGPTATGELFF
TRBV7-8,TRBJ2-7,CASSSPRFARAIYEQYF
TRBV12-3/TRBV12-4,TRBJ2-1,CASSLIVAAGQFF
TRBV7-8,TRBJ1-1,CASSRGGGLVVNTEAFF
TRBV12-3/TRBV12-4,TRBJ1-5,CASSITGVQPQHF
TRBV10-3,TRBJ2-3,CATNANPGDTQYF
TRBV10-3,TRBJ2-1,CAISEGGRADNEQFF
TRBV10-3,TRBJ2-1,CAISDLVQGAYNEQFF
TRBV12-3/TRBV12-4,TRBJ1-6,CASSLTDDSPLHF
TRBV12-3/TRBV12-4,TRBJ1-1,CASSPTGTFDRAAFF
TRBV10-3,TRBJ2-3,CAIRGRDSPSDTQYF
TRBV12-3/TRBV12-4,TRBJ2-3,CASSRPRTGFADTQYF
TRBV4-1,TRBJ2-1,CASSQGRTSSYNEQFF
TRBV7-9,TRBJ2-7,CASSQTGTSDSYEQYF
TRBV20-1,TRBJ1-4,CSAGGGNNEKLFF
TRBV18,TRBJ2-2,CASSSLAGGGTGELFF
TRBV7-9,TRBJ2-2,CASSLFGSGTNTGELFF
TRBV5-1,TRBJ2-1,CASSLVGPQLNEQFF
TRBV12-3/TRBV12-4,TRBJ2-5,CASRQDRAIQETQYF
TRBV7-9,TRBJ2-1,CASSMPGLAGVGEQFF
TRBV12-3/TRBV12-4,TRBJ1-1,CASSFREGEAFF
TRBV25-1,TRBJ1-5,CASSESGRGDNQPQHF
TRBV5-1,TRBJ2-5,CASSWVRGLQETQYF
TRBV24-1,TRBJ2-1,CATSRTVSDNEQFF
TRBV7-2,TRBJ2-6,CASSSRLGHSGANVLTF
TRBV6-1,TRBJ2-1,CASRTIGEYNEQFF